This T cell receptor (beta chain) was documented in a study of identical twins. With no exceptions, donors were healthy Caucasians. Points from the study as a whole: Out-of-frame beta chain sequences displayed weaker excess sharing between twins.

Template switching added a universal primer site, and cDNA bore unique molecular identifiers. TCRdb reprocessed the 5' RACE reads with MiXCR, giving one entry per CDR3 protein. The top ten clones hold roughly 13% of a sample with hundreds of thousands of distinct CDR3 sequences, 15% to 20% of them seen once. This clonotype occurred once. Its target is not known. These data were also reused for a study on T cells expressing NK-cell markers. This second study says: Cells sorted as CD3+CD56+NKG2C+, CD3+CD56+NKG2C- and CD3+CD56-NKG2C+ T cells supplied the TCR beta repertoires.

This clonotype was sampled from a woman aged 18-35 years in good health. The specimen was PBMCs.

CDR3 sequence: CASHRWFEAFF. CDR3 in DNA: TGTGCCAGCCATAGGTGGTTTGAAGCTTTCTTT. The chain recombines TRBV19 with TRBJ1-1; the D is unclear. The CDR3 runs to 11 residues. The germline V and J ends were trimmed by 9 bases and 7 bases, with 12 bases remaining between them. Germline V lookup: CDR1 LNHDA, CDR2 SQIVND (reference sequence).